These T cell receptor beta chains were read from a single sample in a study of cytomegalovirus exposure and HLA in healthy donors. Generated by immunoSEQ multiplex PCR, the TCRdb table keeps only in-frame clones and is missing some. The sample yields 100,000 or so clones, about 83% seen once. The sample taken for sequencing was PBMCs. These receptors all stem from a man aged 18 to 29 in good health and CMV-seronegative. Each CDR3 is given with its conserved first and last residue. Each record gives: V gene, D gene, clone size, J gene, CDR3 protein, CDR3 DNA. A D gene is named only where the DNA matches it firmly. Clone size is given for some rows only: seen once, a few or many times, or a class if the clone is expanded.

v_call: TRBV7-8
d_call: NA
clone_size: NA
j_call: TRBJ2-3
cdr3_aa: CASSLGLGDTQYF
cdr3_nt: TGTGCCAGCAGCTTAGGGCTGGGCGATACGCAGTATTTT

v_call: TRBV11-3
d_call: TRBD1
clone_size: NA
j_call: TRBJ2-7
cdr3_aa: CASSPRKDRGEQYF
cdr3_nt: TGTGCCAGCAGCCCCCGTAAGGACAGGGGCGAGCAGTACTTC

v_call: TRBV4-3
d_call: TRBD1
clone_size: NA
j_call: TRBJ1-1
cdr3_aa: CASSQDGQGVSEAFF
cdr3_nt: TGCGCCAGCAGCCAAGACGGACAGGGGGTATCTGAAGCTTTCTTT

v_call: TRBV7-2
d_call: TRBD1
clone_size: NA
j_call: TRBJ1-1
cdr3_aa: CASTGDVRGRTEAFF
cdr3_nt: TGTGCCAGCACGGGGGATGTAAGGGGGCGAACTGAAGCTTTCTTT

v_call: TRBV27
d_call: NA
clone_size: NA
j_call: TRBJ2-7
cdr3_aa: CASSNQQSSYEQYF
cdr3_nt: TGTGCCAGCAGCAATCAACAGAGCTCCTACGAGCAGTACTTC

v_call: TRBV7-9
d_call: NA
clone_size: NA
j_call: TRBJ1-4
cdr3_aa: CASSPKGDSEKLFF
cdr3_nt: TGTGCCAGCAGCCCCAAGGGGGATAGTGAAAAACTGTTTTTT

v_call: TRBV27
d_call: TRBD2
clone_size: NA
j_call: TRBJ2-1
cdr3_aa: CASSLSSGAFYNEQFF
cdr3_nt: TGTGCCAGCAGTTTAAGTAGCGGGGCCTTCTACAATGAGCAGTTCTTC

v_call: TRBV13
d_call: TRBD1
clone_size: once
j_call: TRBJ1-2
cdr3_aa: CASSSRFWTGDGYTF
cdr3_nt: TGTGCCAGCAGCTCACGATTCTGGACAGGGGATGGCTACACCTTC

v_call: TRBV2
d_call: TRBD2
clone_size: NA
j_call: TRBJ2-2
cdr3_aa: CASSGEREDFGELFF
cdr3_nt: TGTGCCAGCAGTGGCGAGCGGGAGGATTTCGGGGAGCTGTTTTTT

v_call: TRBV6-5
d_call: TRBD1
clone_size: NA
j_call: TRBJ2-2
cdr3_aa: CASSIRGPTGELFF
cdr3_nt: TGTGCCAGCAGTATCAGGGGGCCCACCGGGGAGCTGTTTTTT

v_call: TRBV7-9
d_call: NA
clone_size: NA
j_call: TRBJ2-7
cdr3_aa: CASSPENSYSYEQYF
cdr3_nt: TGTGCCAGCAGTCCTGAGAACAGTTACTCCTACGAGCAGTACTTC

v_call: TRBV11-3
d_call: NA
clone_size: few
j_call: TRBJ2-3
cdr3_aa: CASSPGSSQYF
cdr3_nt: TGTGCCAGCAGCCCCGGGAGTTCGCAGTATTTT

v_call: TRBV7-3
d_call: NA
clone_size: NA
j_call: TRBJ2-2
cdr3_aa: CASSLGVNTGELFF
cdr3_nt: TGTGCCAGCAGCTTGGGCGTAAACACCGGGGAGCTGTTTTTT

v_call: TRBV28
d_call: TRBD2
clone_size: once
j_call: TRBJ2-7
cdr3_aa: CASSTPGLAGSYEQYF
cdr3_nt: TGTGCCAGCAGTACACCGGGACTAGCGGGATCCTACGAGCAGTACTTC

v_call: TRBV29-1
d_call: TRBD2
clone_size: NA
j_call: TRBJ2-7
cdr3_aa: CSVAGGGDEQYF
cdr3_nt: TGCAGCGTTGCGGGAGGCGGGGACGAGCAGTACTTC

v_call: TRBV18
d_call: NA
clone_size: NA
j_call: TRBJ2-1
cdr3_aa: CASSPATGLSNEQFF
cdr3_nt: TGTGCCAGCTCACCTGCCACGGGACTTTCTAATGAGCAGTTCTTC

v_call: TRBV25-1
d_call: NA
clone_size: NA
j_call: TRBJ2-5
cdr3_aa: CASRNLVEEQETQYF
cdr3_nt: TGTGCCAGCAGGAATTTAGTTGAAGAACAAGAGACCCAGTACTTC

v_call: TRBV11-2
d_call: TRBD1
clone_size: NA
j_call: TRBJ2-1
cdr3_aa: CASNGQGEVSSYNEQFF
cdr3_nt: TGTGCCAGCAACGGACAGGGTGAGGTAAGCTCCTACAATGAGCAGTTCTTC

v_call: TRBV5-3
d_call: NA
clone_size: NA
j_call: TRBJ2-7
cdr3_aa: CASSPDSSYEQYF
cdr3_nt: TGTGCCAGCAGCCCCGACAGCTCCTACGAGCAGTACTTC

v_call: TRBV7-9
d_call: NA
clone_size: NA
j_call: TRBJ2-7
cdr3_aa: CSSSPSWAGGPYEQYF
cdr3_nt: TGTTCCAGCAGCCCCTCCTGGGCGGGCGGGCCCTACGAGCAGTACTTC

v_call: TRBV29-1
d_call: TRBD1
clone_size: NA
j_call: TRBJ1-1
cdr3_aa: CSVRQGASTEAFF
cdr3_nt: TGCAGCGTTAGACAGGGGGCGAGCACTGAAGCTTTCTTT

v_call: TRBV14
d_call: TRBD1
clone_size: NA
j_call: TRBJ2-5
cdr3_aa: CASSPGQGAFSETQYF
cdr3_nt: TGTGCCAGCAGCCCGGGACAGGGGGCTTTCTCGGAGACCCAGTACTTC

v_call: TRBV9
d_call: NA
clone_size: NA
j_call: TRBJ2-7
cdr3_aa: CASSVGGGAREYEQYF
cdr3_nt: TGTGCCAGCAGCGTAGGAGGAGGGGCCAGGGAGTACGAGCAGTACTTC

v_call: TRBV19
d_call: TRBD1
clone_size: NA
j_call: TRBJ2-2
cdr3_aa: CASSTRTGGFANTGELFF
cdr3_nt: TGTGCCAGTAGTACGCGGACAGGGGGCTTCGCGAACACCGGGGAGCTGTTTTTT

v_call: TRBV11-2
d_call: TRBD1
clone_size: NA
j_call: TRBJ2-7
cdr3_aa: CASSTGTGSYEQYF
cdr3_nt: TGTGCCAGCAGTACCGGGACAGGATCCTACGAGCAGTACTTC

v_call: TRBV5-1
d_call: NA
clone_size: NA
j_call: TRBJ2-2
cdr3_aa: CASSLWPRGAGELFF
cdr3_nt: TGCGCCAGCAGCTTGTGGCCCAGGGGCGCCGGGGAGCTGTTTTTT

v_call: TRBV7-2
d_call: TRBD1
clone_size: NA
j_call: TRBJ1-2
cdr3_aa: CASSLGPGGVGYGYTF
cdr3_nt: TGTGCCAGCAGCTTGGGCCCAGGGGGAGTGGGCTATGGCTACACCTTC

v_call: TRBV19
d_call: NA
clone_size: few
j_call: TRBJ1-2
cdr3_aa: CATMDSIYGYTF
cdr3_nt: TGTGCCACCATGGACAGTATCTATGGCTACACCTTC

v_call: TRBV30
d_call: NA
clone_size: NA
j_call: TRBJ2-6
cdr3_aa: CAWVRTLGSGANVLTF
cdr3_nt: TGTGCCTGGGTCCGGACATTGGGCTCTGGGGCCAACGTCCTGACTTTC

v_call: TRBV14
d_call: NA
clone_size: NA
j_call: TRBJ2-1
cdr3_aa: CASSQAGRGNEQFF
cdr3_nt: TGTGCCAGCAGCCAAGCGGGGCGGGGCAATGAGCAGTTCTTC

v_call: TRBV4-3
d_call: TRBD1
clone_size: few
j_call: TRBJ2-2
cdr3_aa: CASSQGQGPGELFF
cdr3_nt: TGCGCCAGCAGCCAAGGACAGGGGCCCGGGGAGCTGTTTTTT

v_call: TRBV7-2
d_call: NA
clone_size: once
j_call: TRBJ2-3
cdr3_aa: CASSLYRAGTDTQYF
cdr3_nt: TGTGCCAGCAGCCTATACCGAGCTGGCACAGATACGCAGTATTTT

v_call: TRBV10-3
d_call: TRBD1
clone_size: NA
j_call: TRBJ1-3
cdr3_aa: CAISEPTGGGGNTIYF
cdr3_nt: TGTGCCATCAGTGAGCCGACAGGGGGAGGTGGAAACACCATATATTTT

v_call: TRBV5-5
d_call: TRBD1
clone_size: NA
j_call: TRBJ1-4
cdr3_aa: CASSSLGTGLYPGKLFF
cdr3_nt: TGTGCCAGCAGCTCCCTCGGGACAGGGCTTTACCCAGGAAAACTGTTTTTT

v_call: TRBV11-2
d_call: NA
clone_size: once
j_call: TRBJ1-2
cdr3_aa: CASSLPPPANYGYTF
cdr3_nt: TGTGCCAGCAGCTTACCCCCACCAGCTAACTATGGCTACACCTTC

v_call: TRBV30
d_call: TRBD1
clone_size: NA
j_call: TRBJ1-1
cdr3_aa: CASDRGISEAFF
cdr3_nt: TGTGCCTCGGACAGGGGAATCTCTGAAGCTTTCTTT

v_call: TRBV30
d_call: TRBD2
clone_size: NA
j_call: TRBJ2-5
cdr3_aa: CAWTKRGGRRETQYF
cdr3_nt: TGTGCCTGGACCAAGCGCGGGGGGCGGAGAGAGACCCAGTACTTC

v_call: TRBV7-2
d_call: TRBD1
clone_size: NA
j_call: TRBJ1-5
cdr3_aa: CASSYDRGGMNNQPQHF
cdr3_nt: TGTGCCAGCAGCTACGACAGGGGAGGTATGAACAATCAGCCCCAGCATTTT

v_call: TRBV5-1
d_call: TRBD1
clone_size: NA
j_call: TRBJ2-7
cdr3_aa: CASSSTPAGGYYEQYF
cdr3_nt: TGCGCCAGCAGCTCAACCCCGGCAGGGGGATACTACGAGCAGTACTTC

v_call: TRBV19
d_call: NA
clone_size: NA
j_call: TRBJ2-3
cdr3_aa: CACSLEPQGGTQYF
cdr3_nt: TGTGCCTGTTCACTGGAGCCCCAGGGGGGTACGCAGTATTTT

v_call: TRBV7-8
d_call: TRBD1
clone_size: NA
j_call: TRBJ1-2
cdr3_aa: CASSLGRPTGGINYGYTF
cdr3_nt: TGTGCCAGCAGCTTAGGTAGACCCACAGGGGGCATTAACTATGGCTACACCTTC

v_call: TRBV6-1
d_call: TRBD1
clone_size: many
j_call: TRBJ2-1
cdr3_aa: CASSGLPGQGVYEQFF
cdr3_nt: TGTGCCAGCAGTGGACTACCGGGACAGGGCGTGTATGAGCAGTTCTTC

v_call: TRBV5-6
d_call: TRBD1
clone_size: NA
j_call: TRBJ2-7
cdr3_aa: CASSLATGRVDEQYF
cdr3_nt: TGTGCCAGCAGCTTGGCGACAGGGAGAGTTGACGAGCAGTACTTC

v_call: TRBV19
d_call: TRBD1
clone_size: NA
j_call: TRBJ1-4
cdr3_aa: CASSIGDRVFSFNEKLFF
cdr3_nt: TGTGCCAGTAGCATAGGGGACAGGGTATTTTCCTTTAATGAAAAACTGTTTTTT

v_call: TRBV5-4
d_call: TRBD1
clone_size: NA
j_call: TRBJ2-2
cdr3_aa: CASSLRDRATGELFF
cdr3_nt: TGTGCCAGCAGCCTAAGGGACAGAGCCACCGGGGAGCTGTTTTTT

v_call: TRBV27
d_call: NA
clone_size: NA
j_call: TRBJ2-7
cdr3_aa: CASAPVTFAYEQYF
cdr3_nt: TGTGCCAGCGCCCCCGTAACATTCGCCTACGAGCAGTACTTC

v_call: TRBV11-2
d_call: NA
clone_size: once
j_call: TRBJ2-7
cdr3_aa: CASSQVGDEQYF
cdr3_nt: TGTGCCAGCAGCCAGGTGGGAGATGAGCAGTACTTC

v_call: TRBV27
d_call: TRBD1
clone_size: NA
j_call: TRBJ1-1
cdr3_aa: CASSETGDTNTEAFF
cdr3_nt: TGTGCCAGCAGTGAGACAGGGGACACGAACACTGAAGCTTTCTTT